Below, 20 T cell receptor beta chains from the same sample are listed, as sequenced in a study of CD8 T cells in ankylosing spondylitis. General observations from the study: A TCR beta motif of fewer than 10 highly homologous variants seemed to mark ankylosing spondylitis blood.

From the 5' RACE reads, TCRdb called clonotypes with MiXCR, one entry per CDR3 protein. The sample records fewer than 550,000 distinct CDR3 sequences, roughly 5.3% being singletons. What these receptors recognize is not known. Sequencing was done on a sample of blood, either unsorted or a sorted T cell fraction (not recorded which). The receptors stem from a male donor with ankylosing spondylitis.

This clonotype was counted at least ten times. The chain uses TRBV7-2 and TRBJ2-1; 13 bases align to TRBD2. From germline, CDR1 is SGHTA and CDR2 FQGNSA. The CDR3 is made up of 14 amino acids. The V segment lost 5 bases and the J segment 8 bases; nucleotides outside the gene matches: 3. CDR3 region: CASSRTSGSDEQFF. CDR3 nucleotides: TGTGCCAGCAGCCGGACTAGCGGGAGTGATGAGCAGTTCTTC. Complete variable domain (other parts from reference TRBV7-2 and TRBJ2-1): GAGVSQSPSNKVTEKGKDVELRCDPISGHTALYWYRQSLGQGLEFLIYFQGNSAPDKSGLPSDRFSAERTGGSVSTLTIQRTQQEDSAVYLCASSRTSGSDEQFFGPGTRLTVL.

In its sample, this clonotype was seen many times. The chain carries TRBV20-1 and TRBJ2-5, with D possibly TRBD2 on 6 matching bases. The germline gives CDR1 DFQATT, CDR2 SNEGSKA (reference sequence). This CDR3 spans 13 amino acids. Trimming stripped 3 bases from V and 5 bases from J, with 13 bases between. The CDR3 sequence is CSAREGKSETQYF. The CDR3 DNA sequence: TGCAGTGCTAGGGAGGGGAAATCGGAGACCCAGTACTTC.

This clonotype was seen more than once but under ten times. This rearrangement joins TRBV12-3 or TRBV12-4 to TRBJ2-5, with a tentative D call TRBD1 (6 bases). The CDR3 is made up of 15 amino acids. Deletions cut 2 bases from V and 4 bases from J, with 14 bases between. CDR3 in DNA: TGTGCCAGCAGTTTAAAAAGGGGGAGCTTAGAGACCCAGTACTTC. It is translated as CASSLKRGSLETQYF.

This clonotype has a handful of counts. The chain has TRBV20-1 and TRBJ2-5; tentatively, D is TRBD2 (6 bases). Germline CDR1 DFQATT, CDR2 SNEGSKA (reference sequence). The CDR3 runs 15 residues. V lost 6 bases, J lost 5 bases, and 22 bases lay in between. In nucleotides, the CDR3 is TGCAGTGCCTCCTCCCTGGAGGGTGGGGGGGAGACCCAGTACTTC. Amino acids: CSASSLEGGGETQYF.

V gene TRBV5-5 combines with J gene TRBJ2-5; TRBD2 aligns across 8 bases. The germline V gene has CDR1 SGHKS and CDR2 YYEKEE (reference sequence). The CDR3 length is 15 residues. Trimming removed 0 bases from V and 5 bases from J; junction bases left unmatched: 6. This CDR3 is CASSLGIAGIETQYF. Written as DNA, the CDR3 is TGTGCCAGCAGCTTGGGGATAGCGGGGATCGAGACCCAGTACTTC.

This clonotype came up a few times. CDR3 nucleotides: TGCGCCAGCACCTACGGCAGGGTCGGCTACGAGCAGTACTTC. Protein sequence: CASTYGRVGYEQYF. The J gene is TRBJ2-7, the V gene TRBV5-1; the D gene is possibly TRBD1 (5 bases). The V and J ends lost 6 bases and 3 bases respectively, with 16 bases between them. This CDR3 spans 14 amino acids. The germline V gene has CDR1 SGHRS and CDR2 YFSETQ.

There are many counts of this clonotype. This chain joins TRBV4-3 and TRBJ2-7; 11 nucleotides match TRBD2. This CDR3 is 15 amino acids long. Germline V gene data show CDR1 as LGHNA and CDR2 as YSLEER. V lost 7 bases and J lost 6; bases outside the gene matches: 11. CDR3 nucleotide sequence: TGCGCCAGCACCTCGGGGCTAGCGGGAGGTGGCGAGCAGTACTTC. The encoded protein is CASTSGLAGGGEQYF.

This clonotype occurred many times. CDR3 sequence (DNA): TGCGCCAGCAGCCAACAGGTCTACAATGAGCAGTTCTTC. Protein sequence: CASSQQVYNEQFF. This rearrangement joins TRBV4-3 to TRBJ2-1; D is undetermined. The germline V and J ends were trimmed by 2 bases and 3 bases, with 5 bases remaining between them. The CDR3 extends over 13 amino acids. Germline V gene sequence: CDR1 LGHNA, CDR2 YSLEER.

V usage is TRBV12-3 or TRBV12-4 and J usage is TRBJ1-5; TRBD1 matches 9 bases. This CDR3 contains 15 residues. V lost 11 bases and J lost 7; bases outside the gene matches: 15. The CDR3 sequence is CAGNFGDRVRQPQHF. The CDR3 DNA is TGTGCCGGCAACTTTGGGGACAGGGTGAGGCAGCCCCAGCATTTT.

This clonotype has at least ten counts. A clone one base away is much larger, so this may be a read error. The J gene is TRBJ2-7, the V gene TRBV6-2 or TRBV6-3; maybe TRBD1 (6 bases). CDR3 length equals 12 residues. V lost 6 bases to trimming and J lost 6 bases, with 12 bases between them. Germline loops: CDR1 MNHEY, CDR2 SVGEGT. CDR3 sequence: CASSPQGSEQYF. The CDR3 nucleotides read TGTGCCAGCAGCCCACAGGGTTCCGAGCAGTACTTC.

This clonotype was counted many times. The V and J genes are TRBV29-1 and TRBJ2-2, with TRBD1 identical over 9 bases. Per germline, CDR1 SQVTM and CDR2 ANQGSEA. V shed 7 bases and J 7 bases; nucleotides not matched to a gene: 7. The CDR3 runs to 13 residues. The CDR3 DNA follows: TGCAGCGCCGGGACAGGGAAGTACGGGGAGCTGTTTTTT. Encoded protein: CSAGTGKYGELFF.

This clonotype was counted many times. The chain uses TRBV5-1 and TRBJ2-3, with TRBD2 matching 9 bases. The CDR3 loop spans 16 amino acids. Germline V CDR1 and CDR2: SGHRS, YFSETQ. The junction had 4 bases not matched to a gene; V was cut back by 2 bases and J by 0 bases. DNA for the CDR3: TGCGCCAGCAGCTTTGGGCTAGCGGGGAGCACAGATACGCAGTATTTT. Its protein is CASSFGLAGSTDTQYF.

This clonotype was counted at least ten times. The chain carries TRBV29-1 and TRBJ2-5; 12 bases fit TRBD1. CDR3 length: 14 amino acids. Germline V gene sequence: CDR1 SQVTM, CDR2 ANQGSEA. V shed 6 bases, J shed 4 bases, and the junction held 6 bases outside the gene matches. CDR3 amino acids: CSVTGTGGVETQYF. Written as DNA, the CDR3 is TGCAGCGTGACCGGGACAGGGGGCGTAGAGACCCAGTACTTC.

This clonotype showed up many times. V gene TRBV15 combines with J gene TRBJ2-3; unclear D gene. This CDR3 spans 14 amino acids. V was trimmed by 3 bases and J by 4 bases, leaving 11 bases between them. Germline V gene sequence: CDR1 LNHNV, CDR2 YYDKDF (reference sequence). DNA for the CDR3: TGTGCCACCAGCAGGGAAGCAGCATCAGATACGCAGTATTTT. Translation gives CATSREAASDTQYF.

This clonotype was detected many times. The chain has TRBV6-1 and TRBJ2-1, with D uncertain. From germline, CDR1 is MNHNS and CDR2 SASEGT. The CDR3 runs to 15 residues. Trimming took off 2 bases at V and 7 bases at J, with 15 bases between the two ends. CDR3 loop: CASSETASFQNEQFF. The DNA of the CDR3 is TGTGCCAGCAGTGAAACGGCTAGTTTTCAAAATGAGCAGTTCTTC.

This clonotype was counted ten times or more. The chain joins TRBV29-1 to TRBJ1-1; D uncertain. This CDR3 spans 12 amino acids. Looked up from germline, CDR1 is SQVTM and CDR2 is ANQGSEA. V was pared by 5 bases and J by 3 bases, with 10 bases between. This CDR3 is CSVYDQYTEAFF. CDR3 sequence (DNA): TGCAGCGTTTATGATCAATACACTGAAGCTTTCTTT.

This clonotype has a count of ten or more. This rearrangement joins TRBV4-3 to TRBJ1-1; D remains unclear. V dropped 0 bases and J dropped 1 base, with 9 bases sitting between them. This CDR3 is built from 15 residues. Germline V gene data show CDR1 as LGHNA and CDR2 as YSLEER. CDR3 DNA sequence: TGCGCCAGCAGCCAAGATATAGGGCCGAACACTGAAGCTTTCTTT. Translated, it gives CASSQDIGPNTEAFF.

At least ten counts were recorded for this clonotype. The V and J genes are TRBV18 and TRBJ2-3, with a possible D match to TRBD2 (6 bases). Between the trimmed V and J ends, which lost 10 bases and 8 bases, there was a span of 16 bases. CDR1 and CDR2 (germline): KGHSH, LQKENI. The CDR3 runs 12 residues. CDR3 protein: CATTGDGGTQYF. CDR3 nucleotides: TGTGCCACGACGGGGGATGGTGGTACGCAGTATTTT. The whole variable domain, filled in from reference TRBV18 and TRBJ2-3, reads NAGVMQNPRHLVRRRGQEARLRCSPMKGHSHVYWYRQLPEEGLKFMVYLQKENIIDESGMPKERFSAEFPKEGPSILRIQQVVRGDSAAYFCATTGDGGTQYFGPGTRLTVL.

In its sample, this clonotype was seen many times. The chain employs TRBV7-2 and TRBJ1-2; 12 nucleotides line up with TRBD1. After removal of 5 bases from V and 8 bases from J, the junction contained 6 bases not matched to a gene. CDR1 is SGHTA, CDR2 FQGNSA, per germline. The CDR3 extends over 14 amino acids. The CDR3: CASSPRDRGPGYTF. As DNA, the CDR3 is TGTGCCAGCAGCCCTCGGGACAGGGGGCCCGGCTACACCTTC.

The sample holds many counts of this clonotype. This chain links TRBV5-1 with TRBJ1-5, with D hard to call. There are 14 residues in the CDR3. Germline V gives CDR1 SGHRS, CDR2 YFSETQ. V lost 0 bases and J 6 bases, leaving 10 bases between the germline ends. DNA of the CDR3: TGCGCCAGCAGCTTGGGATCCGGGGTTCAGCCCCAGCATTTT. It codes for CASSLGSGVQPQHF.